The 11 T cell receptor beta chains listed next were all sequenced from one sample in a study of T cell responses to AZD1222 COVID-19 vaccine. Only in-frame clones appear in the TCRdb table, and some are missing; sequencing was by immunoSEQ multiplex PCR. The repertoire holds over 120,000 clones, with more than 85% as singletons. Sequencing used peripheral blood, obtained on day 0 of AZD1222 vaccination. The receptors stem from an adult in good health.

The chain combines TRBV5-1 with TRBJ1-1; 8 bases match TRBD1. The germline V gene has CDR1 SGHRS and CDR2 YFSETQ. V lost 3 bases to trimming and J lost 5 bases; unmatched junction nucleotides: 9. This CDR3 has 15 residues. CDR3 sequence: CASSSRQGRGTEAFF. The CDR3 DNA follows: TGCGCCAGCAGCTCCCGACAGGGGAGAGGGACTGAAGCTTTCTTT. Supplemented by reference TRBV5-1 and TRBJ1-1, the full variable domain reads KAGVTQTPRYLIKTRGQQVTLSCSPISGHRSVSWYQQTPGQGLQFLFEYFSETQRNKGNFPGRFSGRQFSNSRSEMNVSTLELGDSALYLCASSSRQGRGTEAFFGQGTRLTVV.

CDR3 DNA sequence: TGTGCCACCAGTGACGGGACAGGGGGCGCGGACTATGGCTACACCTTC. Translated: CATSDGTGGADYGYTF. The V and J genes are TRBV24-1 and TRBJ1-2; TRBD1 matches at 12 bases. This CDR3 contains 16 residues. V shed 4 bases, J shed 3 bases, and the junction held 5 bases outside the gene matches. The germline gives CDR1 KGHDR, CDR2 SFDVKD.

The rearrangement uses TRBV30 and TRBJ1-2, with D unresolved. V lost 4 bases and J 5 bases, leaving 14 bases between the germline ends. CDR3 length equals 13 residues. Germline values: CDR1 GTSNPN, CDR2 SVGIG (reference sequence). As DNA, the CDR3 is TGTGCCTGGATTTCATACTTTGGGTATGGCTACACCTTC. Its protein is CAWISYFGYGYTF. Combining the CDR3 with reference TRBV30 and TRBJ1-2 gives the whole variable domain SQTIHQWPATLVQPVGSPLSLECTVEGTSNPNLYWYRQAAGRGLQLLFYSVGIGQISSEVPQNLSASRPQDRQFILSSKKLLLSDSGFYLCAWISYFGYGYTFGSGTRLTVV.

The genes are TRBV3-1 (or the pseudogene TRBV3-2) and TRBJ1-1; D unresolved. V was clipped by 6 bases and J by 8 bases, with 10 bases between them. Germline V gene sequence: CDR1 LGHDT, CDR2 YNNKEL (reference sequence). This CDR3 has 11 amino acids. CDR3 sequence: CASSRGPEAFF. CDR3 in DNA: TGTGCCAGCAGTCGCGGTCCCGAAGCTTTCTTT.

In DNA form, the CDR3 reads TGTGCCAGCAGGTCCGGGACGCGTAGTAGGAAACTGTTTTTT. It is translated as CASRSGTRSRKLFF. The gene calls are TRBV28 and TRBJ1-4; maybe TRBD1 (5 bases). This CDR3 spans 14 amino acids. V dropped 6 bases and J dropped 11 bases, with 19 bases sitting between them. Germline V gene lookup returns CDR1 MDHEN and CDR2 SYDVKM.

This chain joins TRBV27 and TRBJ1-6; D is unresolved. Per germline, CDR1 MNHEY and CDR2 SMNVEV (reference sequence). V gave up 2 bases and J gave up 1 base, with 6 bases separating them. This CDR3 is 15 amino acids long. The CDR3 protein is CASSLRASYNSPLHF. CDR3 DNA sequence: TGTGCCAGCAGTTTAAGGGCATCCTATAATTCACCCCTCCACTTT.

The chain is built from TRBV11-2 and TRBJ2-7, with 8 bases identical to TRBD1. Trimming cost V 4 bases and J 3 bases; bases outside gene matches: 8. Germline V gives CDR1 SGHAT, CDR2 FQNNGV. This CDR3 contains 15 residues. For the CDR3, the DNA is TGTGCCAGCAGCTCCTACCGGGACAGGTACTACGAGCAGTACTTC. It translates to CASSSYRDRYYEQYF.

The rearrangement uses TRBV28 and TRBJ1-4; no definite D call. V lost 3 bases and J 3 bases, leaving 8 bases between the germline ends. The germline V gene has CDR1 MDHEN and CDR2 SYDVKM. The CDR3 length is 14 residues. Here the CDR3 reads CASSFGPSNEKLFF. CDR3 coding DNA: TGTGCCAGCAGTTTTGGCCCCTCTAATGAAAAACTGTTTTTT. Full variable domain (outside the CDR3, taken from reference TRBV28 and TRBJ1-4): DVKVTQSSRYLVKRTGEKVFLECVQDMDHENMFWYRQDPGLGLRLIYFSYDVKMKEKGDIPEGYSVSREKKERFSLILESASTNQTSMYLCASSFGPSNEKLFFGSGTQLSVL.

The V and J genes are TRBV27 and TRBJ1-6; TRBD1 is a possible D gene (6 bases). Germline-derived CDR1 and CDR2 are MNHEY and SMNVEV (reference sequence). The CDR3 covers 14 residues. V lost 6 bases to trimming and J lost 8 bases, with 14 bases between them. CDR3 sequence: CASSGRGGHSPLHF. The CDR3 coding sequence is TGTGCCAGCAGCGGCAGGGGTGGTCATTCACCCCTCCACTTT.

The V gene is TRBV5-6, the J gene TRBJ1-2, with no clear D. V gave up 0 bases and J gave up 13 bases, with 13 bases separating them. Looked up from germline, CDR1 is SGHDT and CDR2 is YYEEEE. CDR3 length: 12 residues. CDR3 DNA: TGTGCCAGCAGCTTGGAGTGGTCAGCCCCCACCTTC. Amino acid sequence: CASSLEWSAPTF.

This chain links TRBV14 with TRBJ1-2, with D uncertain. The CDR3 runs to 13 residues. Germline loops: CDR1 SGHDN, CDR2 FVKESK. Trimming removed 1 base at V and 4 bases at J, with 7 bases between. The CDR3 region is CASSQGKSYGYTF. The CDR3 DNA is TGTGCCAGCAGCCAAGGGAAATCCTATGGCTACACCTTC.